The 24 T cell receptor beta chains presented below share a single source sample, sequenced in a study of T cell changes during pregnancy in multiple sclerosis. This table comes from immunoSEQ multiplex PCR, and its TCRdb copy is limited to in-frame clones, with some not included. Seen here are 80,000 or so clones, 92% observed once, and the top ten hold about 3%. Specimen: peripheral blood, collected before pregnancy. These receptors were taken from a female donor with multiple sclerosis, enrolled in a pregnancy study.

The J gene is TRBJ1-1, the V gene TRBV7-9; 9 positions agree with TRBD1. The germline gives CDR1 SEHNR, CDR2 FQNEAQ (reference sequence). J was trimmed by 4 bases and V by 4 bases; bases with no gene match: 10. CDR3 length equals 16 residues. CDR3 in DNA: TGTGCCAGCAGCTCGTTACCGGGACAGGGTCCCACTGAAGCTTTCTTT. Amino acids: CASSSLPGQGPTEAFF.

This rearrangement joins TRBV14 to TRBJ1-2; TRBD1 agrees at 8 bases. Germline V gene lookup returns CDR1 SGHDN and CDR2 FVKESK. Unmatched junction bases numbered 8, after V lost 4 bases and J lost 4 bases. This CDR3 spans 15 amino acids. The DNA of the CDR3 is TGTGCCAGCAGCCCAGGACAGGGTACGTTCTATGGCTACACCTTC. Encoded protein: CASSPGQGTFYGYTF. The full variable domain, with the rest looked up from reference TRBV14 and TRBJ1-2, is EAGVTQFPSHSVIEKGQTVTLRCDPISGHDNLYWYRRVMGKEIKFLLHFVKESKQDESGMPNNRFLAERTGGTYSTLKVQPAELEDSGVYFCASSPGQGTFYGYTFGSGTRLTVV.

The chain couples TRBV18 to TRBJ1-3; no clear D. V was clipped by 1 base and J by 4 bases, with 11 bases between them. Germline V gene data show CDR1 as KGHSH and CDR2 as LQKENI. CDR3 length: 15 amino acids. The CDR3 DNA follows: TGTGCCAGCTCACCACTAGGCGGCAGAGGAAACACCATATATTTT. Translation: CASSPLGGRGNTIYF. The variable domain in full, with the rest retrieved from reference TRBV18 and TRBJ1-3, is NAGVMQNPRHLVRRRGQEARLRCSPMKGHSHVYWYRQLPEEGLKFMVYLQKENIIDESGMPKERFSAEFPKEGPSILRIQQVVRGDSAAYFCASSPLGGRGNTIYFGEGSWLTVV.

J is TRBJ2-7 and V is TRBV28; the match to TRBD1 covers 12 bases. V lost 5 bases and J lost 6; bases outside the gene matches: 5. Germline CDR1 is MDHEN and CDR2 is SYDVKM. The CDR3 spans 14 residues. The CDR3 sequence is CASSRGQGAREQYF. In DNA form, the CDR3 reads TGTGCCAGCAGTCGGGGACAGGGGGCTCGCGAGCAGTACTTC.

This chain uses TRBV28 with TRBJ2-4; 7 positions agree with TRBD2. V was pared by 3 bases and J by 7 bases, with 3 bases of the junction left unmatched. Per the germline V gene, CDR1 is MDHEN and CDR2 is SYDVKM. The CDR3 covers 13 residues. The CDR3 DNA sequence: TGTGCCAGCAGTTTGAACGGGGGGAACATTCAGTACTTC. Translated: CASSLNGGNIQYF.

The chain is built from TRBV5-6 and TRBJ1-1; a possible D gene is TRBD1 (5 bases). V dropped 4 bases and J dropped 6 bases, with 7 bases sitting between them. This CDR3 has 11 amino acids. The germline CDR1 and CDR2 sequences are SGHDT and YYEEEE. The CDR3 DNA follows: TGTGCCAGCAGCAGGGGCGCTGAAGCTTTCTTT. The encoded protein is CASSRGAEAFF.

The chain joins TRBV7-9 to TRBJ2-2; D unresolved. The CDR3 loop spans 12 amino acids. Trimming removed 3 bases at V and 5 bases at J, with 4 bases between. CDR1 SEHNR and CDR2 FQNEAQ come from the germline V gene (reference sequence). Here the CDR3 DNA reads TGTGCCAGCAGCTTTCGGACCGGGGAGCTGTTTTTT. It encodes CASSFRTGELFF.

The chain has TRBV21-1 and TRBJ2-1; the listed D gene, TRBD2, was not tested against the DNA. TRBV21-1 is shown as a pseudogene. The CDR3 contains 13 residues. CDR3 sequence: CASSKRGKNEQFF. The CDR3 coding sequence is TGTGCCAGCAGCAAAAGAGGCAAGAATGAGCAGTTCTTC.

V usage is TRBV28 and J usage is TRBJ1-1, with no clear D. Trimming cost V 2 bases and J 8 bases, with 12 bases left between them. Germline V gene sequence: CDR1 MDHEN, CDR2 SYDVKM. This CDR3 spans 13 amino acids. The CDR3, as DNA: TGTGCCAGCAGTTTACTAGGCGGCAGCGAAGCTTTCTTT. Translation gives CASSLLGGSEAFF.

The DNA of the CDR3 is TGCGCCAGCAGCTTGCAAACGGGCACTGAAGCTTTCTTT. It is translated as CASSLQTGTEAFF. The chain carries TRBV5-1 and TRBJ1-1; D gene uncertain. CDR3 length equals 13 residues. Germline-derived CDR1 and CDR2 are SGHRS and YFSETQ. The V end was cut by 1 base, the J end by 4 bases, with 8 bases between.

J is TRBJ2-7 and V is TRBV9; D is possibly TRBD2 (6 bases). The V end lost 0 bases, the J end lost 4 bases, and 14 bases lay between the germline ends. The length of the CDR3 is 15 residues. CDR1 and CDR2 from the germline V gene are SGDLS and YYNGEE. As DNA, the CDR3 is TGTGCCAGCAGCGTAGACTTGGGGAGCGGGTACGAGCAGTACTTC. Its translation: CASSVDLGSGYEQYF. Together with reference TRBV9 and TRBJ2-7, the CDR3 gives the full variable domain: DSGVTQTPKHLITATGQRVTLRCSPRSGDLSVYWYQQSLDQGLQFLIQYYNGEERAKGNILERFSAQQFPDLHSELNLSSLELGDSALYFCASSVDLGSGYEQYFGPGTRLTVT.

The chain couples TRBV5-8 to TRBJ2-6; D might be TRBD1 (5 bases). This CDR3 has 19 residues. Germline-derived CDR1 and CDR2 are SGHTS and YDEGEE. Trimming took off 3 bases at V and 0 bases at J, with 19 bases between the two ends. The CDR3 loop reads CASSSGQGPISSGANVLTF. CDR3 bases: TGTGCCAGCAGCTCTGGACAAGGTCCGATTTCCTCTGGGGCCAACGTCCTGACTTTC.

The chain uses TRBV13 and TRBJ2-7, with TRBD2 matching 7 bases. The CDR3 contains 16 residues. Germline assignment: CDR1 PRHDT and CDR2 FYEKMQ (reference sequence). After removal of 4 bases from V and 0 bases from J, the junction contained 9 bases not matched to a gene. This chain's CDR3 is CASSSLQRDYSYEQYF. CDR3 nucleotide sequence: TGTGCCAGCAGCTCACTCCAGCGGGACTACTCCTACGAGCAGTACTTC.

V gene TRBV13 combines with J gene TRBJ1-1; the D is unclear. The CDR3 has 13 amino acids. CDR1 and CDR2 (germline): PRHDT, FYEKMQ (reference sequence). Trimming removed 1 base from V and 0 bases from J, with 3 bases in between. This chain's CDR3 is CASSLAMNTEAFF. The CDR3 DNA reads as TGTGCCAGCAGCTTAGCTATGAACACTGAAGCTTTCTTT.

The rearrangement joins TRBV13 to TRBJ1-4; D may be TRBD1 (5 bases). Between the trimmed V and J ends, which lost 2 bases and 8 bases, there was a span of 15 bases. Looked up from germline, CDR1 is PRHDT and CDR2 is FYEKMQ (reference sequence). This CDR3 has 15 residues. The DNA for the CDR3 is TGTGCCAGCAGCTTAACAGGTCGAAAGGGAGAAAAACTGTTTTTT. Encoded protein: CASSLTGRKGEKLFF.

This rearrangement joins TRBV21-1 to TRBJ2-3; TRBD2, the D gene given by the table, was not confirmed from the DNA. TRBV21-1 is deemed a pseudogene. The length of the CDR3 is 13 residues. CDR3 sequence (DNA): TGTGCCAGCAGCCCTAAACGGGGGAATACGCAGTATTTT. Protein sequence: CASSPKRGNTQYF.

This chain uses TRBV29-1 with TRBJ2-1; TRBD1 aligns across 8 bases. J was trimmed by 1 base and V by 4 bases; bases with no gene match: 3. The CDR3 is made up of 14 amino acids. CDR1 SQVTM and CDR2 ANQGSEA come from the germline V gene. Written as DNA, the CDR3 is TGCAGCGTTGGACAGGGGAATTCCTACAATGAGCAGTTCTTC. Protein product: CSVGQGNSYNEQFF.

This sequence joins TRBV25-1 and TRBJ1-1, with D possibly TRBD1 on 5 matching bases. With 7 bases removed from V and 4 bases from J, the gap between germline ends came to 16 bases. The CDR3 is 14 amino acids. Germline V gene data show CDR1 as MGHDK and CDR2 as SYGVNS. CDR3 DNA sequence: TGTGCCAGCATCCGATCGGGGGGATCCACTGAAGCTTTCTTT. This encodes CASIRSGGSTEAFF.

This chain uses TRBV28 with TRBJ2-1, with 16 positions matching TRBD2. Germline V gene lookup returns CDR1 MDHEN and CDR2 SYDVKM. Trimming at V came to 3 bases and at J to 5 bases, leaving 13 bases not matched to a gene. The CDR3 is 20 amino acids. Here the CDR3 DNA reads TGTGCCAGCAGTTTTTTGGAGGGACTAGCGGGAGGGAGGCGCAACAATGAGCAGTTCTTC. It is translated as CASSFLEGLAGGRRNNEQFF.

The chain combines TRBV14 with TRBJ2-7; perhaps TRBD2 as D (6 bases). Between the trimmed V and J ends, which lost 5 bases and 5 bases, there was a span of 19 bases. Looked up from germline, CDR1 is SGHDN and CDR2 is FVKESK. CDR3 size: 15 residues. CDR3 DNA sequence: TGTGCCAGCAGCTCCCGGGAGAATACCCTCCACGAGCAGTACTTC. Its protein product is CASSSRENTLHEQYF. The variable domain in full, with the rest retrieved from reference TRBV14 and TRBJ2-7, is EAGVTQFPSHSVIEKGQTVTLRCDPISGHDNLYWYRRVMGKEIKFLLHFVKESKQDESGMPNNRFLAERTGGTYSTLKVQPAELEDSGVYFCASSSRENTLHEQYFGPGTRLTVT.

This sequence joins TRBV6-6 and TRBJ2-2, with TRBD1 identical over 9 bases. This CDR3 comprises 16 residues. Trimming took 4 bases from V and 7 from J; bases not matched to a gene: 10. CDR1 and CDR2 (germline): MNHNY, SVGAGI (reference sequence). The CDR3 nucleotides are TGTGCCAGCAGTTTTCAACAGGGGGCGACCGGCGGGGAGCTGTTTTTT. Protein: CASSFQQGATGGELFF.

This chain connects TRBV5-6 to TRBJ2-7, with 14 bases matching TRBD2. CDR3 length: 18 residues. Looked up from germline, CDR1 is SGHDT and CDR2 is YYEEEE. Trimming took 2 bases from V and 0 from J; bases not matched to a gene: 7. The CDR3 region is CASSFETSGRASSYEQYF. The DNA of the CDR3 is TGTGCCAGCAGCTTTGAGACTAGCGGGAGGGCCAGCTCCTACGAGCAGTACTTC.

The chain has TRBV28 and TRBJ2-1; 8 nucleotides align to TRBD1. V was pared by 6 bases and J by 5 bases, with 9 bases of the junction left unmatched. Germline CDR1 is MDHEN and CDR2 is SYDVKM. CDR3 length equals 15 residues. In DNA, the CDR3 is TGTGCCAGCAGCGGGCAGGGGGCGAACCACAATGAGCAGTTCTTC. It yields the protein CASSGQGANHNEQFF.

The V gene is TRBV14, the J gene TRBJ2-7; TRBD1 matches 9 bases. This CDR3 comprises 15 residues. V trimming: 2 bases; J trimming: 0 bases; junction bases outside the gene matches: 2. The germline CDR1 and CDR2 sequences are SGHDN and FVKESK. DNA of the CDR3: TGTGCCAGCAGCCAAATGGGACAGGGCTCCTACGAGCAGTACTTC. It codes for CASSQMGQGSYEQYF.